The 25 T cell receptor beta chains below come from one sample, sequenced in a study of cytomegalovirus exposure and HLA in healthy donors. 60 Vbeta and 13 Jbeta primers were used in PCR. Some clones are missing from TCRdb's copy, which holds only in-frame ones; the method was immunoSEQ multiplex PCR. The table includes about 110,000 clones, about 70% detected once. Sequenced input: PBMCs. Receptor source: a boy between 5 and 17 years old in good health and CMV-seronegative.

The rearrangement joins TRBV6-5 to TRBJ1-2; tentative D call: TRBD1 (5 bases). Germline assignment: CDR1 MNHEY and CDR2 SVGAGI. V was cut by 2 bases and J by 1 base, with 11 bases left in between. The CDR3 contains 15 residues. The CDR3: CASSYLMGGNYGYTF. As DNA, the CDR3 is TGTGCCAGCAGTTACCTGATGGGGGGTAACTATGGCTACACCTTC.

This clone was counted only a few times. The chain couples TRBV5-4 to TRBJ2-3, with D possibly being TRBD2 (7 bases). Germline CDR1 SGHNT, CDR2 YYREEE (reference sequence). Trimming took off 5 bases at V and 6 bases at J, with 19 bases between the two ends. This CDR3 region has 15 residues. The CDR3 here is CASRGGGASADTQYF. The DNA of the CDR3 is TGTGCCAGCAGGGGTGGGGGGGCCTCGGCGGATACGCAGTATTTT.

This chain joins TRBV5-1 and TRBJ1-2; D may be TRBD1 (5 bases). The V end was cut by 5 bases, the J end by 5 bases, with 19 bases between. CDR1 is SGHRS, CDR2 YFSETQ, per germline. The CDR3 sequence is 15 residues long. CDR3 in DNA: TGCGCCAGCAGTTGGAACAGGAAAATTAGATATGGCTACACCTTC. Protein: CASSWNRKIRYGYTF.

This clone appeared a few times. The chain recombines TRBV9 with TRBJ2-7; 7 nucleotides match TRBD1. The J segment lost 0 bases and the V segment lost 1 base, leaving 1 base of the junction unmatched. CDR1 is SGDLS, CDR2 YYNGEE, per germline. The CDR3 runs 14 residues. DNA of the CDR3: TGTGCCAGCAGCGTATCAGGGGGCTCCTACGAGCAGTACTTC. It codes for CASSVSGGSYEQYF.

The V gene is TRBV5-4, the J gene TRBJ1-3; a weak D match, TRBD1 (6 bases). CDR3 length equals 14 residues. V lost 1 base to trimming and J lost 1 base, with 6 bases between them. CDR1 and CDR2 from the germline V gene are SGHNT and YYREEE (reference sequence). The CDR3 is CASSLTGSGNTIYF. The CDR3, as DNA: TGTGCCAGCAGCTTGACAGGGTCTGGAAACACCATATATTTT.

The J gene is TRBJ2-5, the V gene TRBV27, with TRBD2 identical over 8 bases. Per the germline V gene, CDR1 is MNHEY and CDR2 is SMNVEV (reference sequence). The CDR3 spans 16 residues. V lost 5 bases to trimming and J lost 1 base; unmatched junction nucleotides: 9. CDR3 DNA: TGTGCCAGCAGTCCCCGGGGACTAGTGATCCAAGAGACCCAGTACTTC. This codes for CASSPRGLVIQETQYF.

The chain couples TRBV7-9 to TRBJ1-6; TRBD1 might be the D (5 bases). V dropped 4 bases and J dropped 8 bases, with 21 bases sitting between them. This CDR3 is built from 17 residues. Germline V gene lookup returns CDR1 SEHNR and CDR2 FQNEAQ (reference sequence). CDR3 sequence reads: CASSSLWVTDVDSPLHF. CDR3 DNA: TGTGCCAGCAGCTCCCTGTGGGTGACAGACGTAGATTCACCCCTCCACTTT.

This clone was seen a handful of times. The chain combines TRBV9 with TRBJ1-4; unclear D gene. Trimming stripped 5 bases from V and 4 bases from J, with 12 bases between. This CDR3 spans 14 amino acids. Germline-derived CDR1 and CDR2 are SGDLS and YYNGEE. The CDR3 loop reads CASSSRVVNEKLFF. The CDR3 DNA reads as TGTGCCAGCAGTTCCCGGGTTGTTAATGAAAAACTGTTTTTT.

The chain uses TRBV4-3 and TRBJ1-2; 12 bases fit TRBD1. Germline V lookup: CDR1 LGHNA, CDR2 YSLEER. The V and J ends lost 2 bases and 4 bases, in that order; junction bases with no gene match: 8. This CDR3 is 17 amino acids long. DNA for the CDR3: TGCGCCAGCAGCCAAACCGGGACAGGGGGCTTCGCCTATGGCTACACCTTC. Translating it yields CASSQTGTGGFAYGYTF.

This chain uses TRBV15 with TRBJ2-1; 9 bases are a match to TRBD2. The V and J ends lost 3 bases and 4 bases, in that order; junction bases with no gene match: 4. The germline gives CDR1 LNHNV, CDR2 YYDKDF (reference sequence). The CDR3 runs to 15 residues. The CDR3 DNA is TGTGCCACCAGCAGCGGACTAGCGACATACAATGAGCAGTTCTTC. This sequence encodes CATSSGLATYNEQFF.

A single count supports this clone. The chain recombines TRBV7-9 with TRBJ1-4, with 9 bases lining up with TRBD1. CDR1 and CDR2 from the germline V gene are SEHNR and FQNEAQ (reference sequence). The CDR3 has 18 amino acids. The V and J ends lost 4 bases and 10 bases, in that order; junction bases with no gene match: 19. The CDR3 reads CASSSPGQGVIKNGKLFF. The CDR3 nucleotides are TGTGCCAGCAGCTCCCCGGGACAGGGAGTAATAAAGAACGGAAAACTGTTTTTT.

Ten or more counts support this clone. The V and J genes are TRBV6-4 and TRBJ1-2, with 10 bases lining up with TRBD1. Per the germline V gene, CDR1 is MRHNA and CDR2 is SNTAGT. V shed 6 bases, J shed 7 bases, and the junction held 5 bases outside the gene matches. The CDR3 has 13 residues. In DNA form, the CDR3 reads TGTGCCAGCAGAAACCGGACAGGGGGTGGCTACACCTTC. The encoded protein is CASRNRTGGGYTF.

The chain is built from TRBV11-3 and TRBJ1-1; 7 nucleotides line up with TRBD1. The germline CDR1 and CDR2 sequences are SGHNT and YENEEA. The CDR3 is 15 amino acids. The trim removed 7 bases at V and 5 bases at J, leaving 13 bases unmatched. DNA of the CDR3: TGTGCCAGCAACCTCCGGGACAGAGGGGAAACTGAAGCTTTCTTT. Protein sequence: CASNLRDRGETEAFF.

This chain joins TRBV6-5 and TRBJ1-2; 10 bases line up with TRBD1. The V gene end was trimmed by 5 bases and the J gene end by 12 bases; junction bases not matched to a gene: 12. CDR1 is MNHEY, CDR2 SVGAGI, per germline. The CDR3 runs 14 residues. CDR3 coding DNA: TGTGCCAGCAGTCCACTGGGGACAGGGGTCGGCGACACCTTC. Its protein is CASSPLGTGVGDTF.

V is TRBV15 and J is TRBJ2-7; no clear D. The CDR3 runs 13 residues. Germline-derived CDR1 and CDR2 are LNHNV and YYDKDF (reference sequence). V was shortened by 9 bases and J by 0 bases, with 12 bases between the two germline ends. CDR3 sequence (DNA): TGTGCCACGGAGAAAGAGAGCTCCTACGAGCAGTACTTC. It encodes CATEKESSYEQYF.

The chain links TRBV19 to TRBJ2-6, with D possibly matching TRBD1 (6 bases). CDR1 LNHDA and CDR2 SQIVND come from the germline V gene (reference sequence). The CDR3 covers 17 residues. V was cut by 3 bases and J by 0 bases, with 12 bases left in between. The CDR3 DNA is TGTGCCAGTAGTATTCAGGGGCGAAGCTCTGGGGCCAACGTCCTGACTTTC. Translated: CASSIQGRSSGANVLTF.

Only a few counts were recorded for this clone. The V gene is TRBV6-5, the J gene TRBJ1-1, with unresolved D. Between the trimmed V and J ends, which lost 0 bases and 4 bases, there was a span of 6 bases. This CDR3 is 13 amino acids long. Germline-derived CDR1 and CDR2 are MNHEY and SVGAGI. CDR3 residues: CASSYSVSTEAFF. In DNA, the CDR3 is TGTGCCAGCAGTTACTCGGTGAGCACTGAAGCTTTCTTT.

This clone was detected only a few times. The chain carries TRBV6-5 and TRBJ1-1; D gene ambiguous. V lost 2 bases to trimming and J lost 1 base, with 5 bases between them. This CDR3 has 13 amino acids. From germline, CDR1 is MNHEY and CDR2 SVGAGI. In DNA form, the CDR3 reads TGTGCCAGCAGTTACAGCGCGAACACTGAAGCTTTCTTT. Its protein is CASSYSANTEAFF.

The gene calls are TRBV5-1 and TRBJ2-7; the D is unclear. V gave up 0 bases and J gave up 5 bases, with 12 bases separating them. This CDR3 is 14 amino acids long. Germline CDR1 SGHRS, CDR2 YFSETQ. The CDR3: CASSLGGNLDEQYF. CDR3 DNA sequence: TGCGCCAGCAGCTTGGGTGGCAATCTGGACGAGCAGTACTTC.

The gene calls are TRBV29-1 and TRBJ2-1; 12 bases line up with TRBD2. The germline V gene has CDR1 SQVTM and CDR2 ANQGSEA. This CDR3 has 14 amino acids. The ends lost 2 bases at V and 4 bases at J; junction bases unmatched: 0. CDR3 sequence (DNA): TGCAGCGTTGAAACTAGCGGGGGGTACAATGAGCAGTTCTTC. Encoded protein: CSVETSGGYNEQFF.

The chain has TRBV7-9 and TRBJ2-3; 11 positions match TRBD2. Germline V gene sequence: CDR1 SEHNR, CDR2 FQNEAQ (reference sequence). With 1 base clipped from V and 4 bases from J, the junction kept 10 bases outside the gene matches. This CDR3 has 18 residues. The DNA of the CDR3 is TGTGCCAGCAGCTTAGTAGCGGGGGGGCGATTATTCGCAGATACGCAGTATTTT. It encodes CASSLVAGGRLFADTQYF.

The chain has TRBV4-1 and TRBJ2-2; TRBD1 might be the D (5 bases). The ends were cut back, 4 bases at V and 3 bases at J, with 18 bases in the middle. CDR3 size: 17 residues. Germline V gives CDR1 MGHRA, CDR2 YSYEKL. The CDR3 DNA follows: TGCGCCAGCAGCCCACATGGGGCGAGTACGGACACCGGGGAGCTGTTTTTT. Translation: CASSPHGASTDTGELFF.

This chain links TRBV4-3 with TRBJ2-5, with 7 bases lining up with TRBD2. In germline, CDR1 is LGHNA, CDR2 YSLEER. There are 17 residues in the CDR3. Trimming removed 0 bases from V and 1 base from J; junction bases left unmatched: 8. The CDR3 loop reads CASSQDRASGSQETQYF. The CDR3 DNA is TGCGCCAGCAGCCAAGATCGGGCTAGCGGTTCCCAAGAGACCCAGTACTTC.

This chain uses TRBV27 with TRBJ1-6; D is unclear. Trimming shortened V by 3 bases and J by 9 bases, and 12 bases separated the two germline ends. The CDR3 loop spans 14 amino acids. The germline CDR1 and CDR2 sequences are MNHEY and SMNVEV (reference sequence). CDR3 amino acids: CASSFEATRSPLHF. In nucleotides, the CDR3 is TGTGCCAGCAGTTTCGAGGCTACGCGTTCACCCCTCCACTTT.

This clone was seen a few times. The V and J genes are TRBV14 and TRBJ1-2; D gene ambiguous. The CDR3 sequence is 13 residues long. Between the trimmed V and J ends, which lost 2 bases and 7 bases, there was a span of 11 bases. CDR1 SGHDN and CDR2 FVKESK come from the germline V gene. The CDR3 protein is CASSQRFLTGYTF. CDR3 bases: TGTGCCAGCAGCCAACGGTTTCTCACTGGCTACACCTTC.